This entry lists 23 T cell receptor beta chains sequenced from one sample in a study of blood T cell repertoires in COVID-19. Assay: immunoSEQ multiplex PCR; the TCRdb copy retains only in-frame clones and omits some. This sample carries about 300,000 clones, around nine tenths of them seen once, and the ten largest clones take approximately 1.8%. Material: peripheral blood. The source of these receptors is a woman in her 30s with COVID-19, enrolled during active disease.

The CDR3 DNA follows: TGTGCCAGCACTCCCCCGACAGGATTTAACGAGCAGTACGTC. Protein: CASTPPTGFNEQYV. The chain employs TRBV6-4 and TRBJ2-7, with D possibly TRBD1 on 6 matching bases. Trimming took off 7 bases at V and 5 bases at J, with 18 bases between the two ends. Per germline, CDR1 MRHNA and CDR2 SNTAGT. The CDR3 is 14 residues long.

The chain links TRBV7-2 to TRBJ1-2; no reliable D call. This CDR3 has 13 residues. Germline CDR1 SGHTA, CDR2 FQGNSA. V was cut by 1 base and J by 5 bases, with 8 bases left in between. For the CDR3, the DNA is TGTGCCAGCAGCTTAGGGCAGATTTATGGCTACACCTTC. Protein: CASSLGQIYGYTF.

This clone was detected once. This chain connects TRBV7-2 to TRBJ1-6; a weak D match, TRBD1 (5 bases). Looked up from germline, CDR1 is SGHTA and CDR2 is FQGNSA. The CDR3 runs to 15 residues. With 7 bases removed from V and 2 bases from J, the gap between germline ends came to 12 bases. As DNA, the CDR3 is TGTGCCAGCACCCCGGGGGTGACCTATAATTCACCCCTCCACTTT. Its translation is CASTPGVTYNSPLHF.

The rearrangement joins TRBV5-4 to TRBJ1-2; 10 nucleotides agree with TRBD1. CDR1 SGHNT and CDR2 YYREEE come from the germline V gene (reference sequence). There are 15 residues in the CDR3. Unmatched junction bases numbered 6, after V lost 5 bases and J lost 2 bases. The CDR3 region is CASRNPDRGNYGYTF. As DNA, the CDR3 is TGTGCCAGCAGAAACCCGGACAGGGGGAACTATGGCTACACCTTC.

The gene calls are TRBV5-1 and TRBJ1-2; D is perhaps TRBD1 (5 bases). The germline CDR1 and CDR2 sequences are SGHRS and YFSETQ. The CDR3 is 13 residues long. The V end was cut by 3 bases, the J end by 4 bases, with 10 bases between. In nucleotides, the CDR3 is TGCGCCAGCAGCTCTGACCAGGGCTATGGCTACACCTTC. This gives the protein CASSSDQGYGYTF.

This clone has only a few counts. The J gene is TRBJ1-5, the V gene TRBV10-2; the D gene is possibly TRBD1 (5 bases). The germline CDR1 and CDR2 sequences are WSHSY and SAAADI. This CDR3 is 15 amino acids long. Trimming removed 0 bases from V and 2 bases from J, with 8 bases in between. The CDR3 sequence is CASSESAGGNQPQHF. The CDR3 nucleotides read TGCGCCAGCAGTGAGTCGGCGGGGGGCAATCAGCCCCAGCATTTT.

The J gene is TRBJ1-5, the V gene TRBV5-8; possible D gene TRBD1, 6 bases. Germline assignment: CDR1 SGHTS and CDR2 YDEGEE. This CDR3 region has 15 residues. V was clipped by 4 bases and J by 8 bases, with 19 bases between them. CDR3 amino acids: CASSRGAGVGEPQHF. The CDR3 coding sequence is TGTGCCAGCAGCCGGGGGGCAGGGGTTGGGGAGCCCCAGCATTTT.

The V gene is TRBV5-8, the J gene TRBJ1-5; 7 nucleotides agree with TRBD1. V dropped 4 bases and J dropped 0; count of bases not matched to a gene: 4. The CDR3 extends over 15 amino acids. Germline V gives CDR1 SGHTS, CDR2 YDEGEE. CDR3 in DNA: TGTGCCAGCAGCAGTGGACAGGTTAGCAATCAGCCCCAGCATTTT. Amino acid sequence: CASSSGQVSNQPQHF.

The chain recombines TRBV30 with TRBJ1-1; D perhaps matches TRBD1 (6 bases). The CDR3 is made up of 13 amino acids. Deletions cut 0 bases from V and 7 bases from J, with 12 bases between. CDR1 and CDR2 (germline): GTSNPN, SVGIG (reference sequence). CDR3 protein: CAWSVGQGIEAFF. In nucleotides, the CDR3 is TGTGCCTGGAGTGTGGGGCAGGGGATTGAAGCTTTCTTT.

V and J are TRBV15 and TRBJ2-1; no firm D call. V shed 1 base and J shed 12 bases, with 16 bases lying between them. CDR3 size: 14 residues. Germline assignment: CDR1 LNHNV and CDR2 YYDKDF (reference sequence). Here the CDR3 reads CATSRADNPLRQFF. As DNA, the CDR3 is TGTGCCACCAGCAGAGCCGACAACCCTCTGAGGCAGTTCTTC.

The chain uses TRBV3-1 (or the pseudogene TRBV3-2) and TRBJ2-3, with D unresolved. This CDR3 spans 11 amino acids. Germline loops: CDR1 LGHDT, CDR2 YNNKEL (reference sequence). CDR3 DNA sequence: TGTGTGACCCGGGGCACAGATACGCAGTATTTT. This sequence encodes CVTRGTDTQYF.

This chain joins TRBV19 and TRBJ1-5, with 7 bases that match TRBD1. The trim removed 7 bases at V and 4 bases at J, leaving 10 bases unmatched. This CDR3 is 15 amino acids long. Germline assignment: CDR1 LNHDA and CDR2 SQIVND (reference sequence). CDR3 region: CASTADRALNQPQHF. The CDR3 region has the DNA TGTGCCAGTACCGCTGACAGGGCTTTAAATCAGCCCCAGCATTTT.

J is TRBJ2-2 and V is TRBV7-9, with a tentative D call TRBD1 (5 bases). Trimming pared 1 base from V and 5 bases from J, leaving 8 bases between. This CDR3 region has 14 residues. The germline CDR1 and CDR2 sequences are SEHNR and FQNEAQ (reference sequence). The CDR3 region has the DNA TGTGCCAGCAGCTTAGGGACACCGACCGGGGAGCTGTTTTTT. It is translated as CASSLGTPTGELFF.

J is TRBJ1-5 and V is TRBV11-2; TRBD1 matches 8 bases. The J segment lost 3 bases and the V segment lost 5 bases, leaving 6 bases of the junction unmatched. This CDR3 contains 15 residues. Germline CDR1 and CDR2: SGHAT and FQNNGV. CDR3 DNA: TGTGCCAGCAGCCCTCAGGGGGCCTACAATCAGCCCCAGCATTTT. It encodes CASSPQGAYNQPQHF.

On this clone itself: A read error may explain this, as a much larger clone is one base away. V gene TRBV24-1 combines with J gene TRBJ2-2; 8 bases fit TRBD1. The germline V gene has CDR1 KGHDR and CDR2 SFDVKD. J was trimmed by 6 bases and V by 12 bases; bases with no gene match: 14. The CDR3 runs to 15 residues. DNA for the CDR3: TGTGCCGCGGGCAGGCGTCAGGGGGCGGCCGGGGAGCTGTTTTTT. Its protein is CAAGRRQGAAGELFF.

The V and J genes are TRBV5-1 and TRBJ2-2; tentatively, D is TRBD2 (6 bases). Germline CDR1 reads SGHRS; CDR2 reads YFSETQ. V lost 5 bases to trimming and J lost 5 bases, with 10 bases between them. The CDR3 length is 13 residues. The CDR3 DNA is TGCGCCAGCAGATGGGACTTTACCGGGGAGCTGTTTTTT. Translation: CASRWDFTGELFF.

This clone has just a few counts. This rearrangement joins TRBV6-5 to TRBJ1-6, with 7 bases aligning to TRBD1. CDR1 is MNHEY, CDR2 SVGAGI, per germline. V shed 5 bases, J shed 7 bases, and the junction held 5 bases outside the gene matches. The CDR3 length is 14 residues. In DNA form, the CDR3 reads TGTGCCAGCAGTCGACAGGGAGGAAATTCACCCCTCCACTTT. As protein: CASSRQGGNSPLHF.

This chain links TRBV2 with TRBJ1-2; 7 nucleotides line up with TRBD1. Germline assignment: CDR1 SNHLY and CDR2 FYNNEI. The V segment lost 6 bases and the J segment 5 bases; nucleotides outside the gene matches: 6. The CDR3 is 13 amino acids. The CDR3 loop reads CASSFGTEYGYTF. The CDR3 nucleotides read TGTGCCAGCAGCTTCGGGACAGAGTATGGCTACACCTTC. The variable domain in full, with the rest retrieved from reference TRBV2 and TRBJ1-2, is EPEVTQTPSHQVTQMGQEVILRCVPISNHLYFYWYRQILGQKVEFLVSFYNNEISEKSEIFDDQFSVERPDGSNFTLKIRSTKLEDSAMYFCASSFGTEYGYTFGSGTRLTVV.

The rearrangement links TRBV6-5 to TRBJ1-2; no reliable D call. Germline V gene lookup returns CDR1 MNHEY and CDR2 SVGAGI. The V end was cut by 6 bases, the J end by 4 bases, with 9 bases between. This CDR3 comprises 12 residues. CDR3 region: CASRTDLYGYTF. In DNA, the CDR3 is TGTGCCAGCAGGACTGACCTCTATGGCTACACCTTC.

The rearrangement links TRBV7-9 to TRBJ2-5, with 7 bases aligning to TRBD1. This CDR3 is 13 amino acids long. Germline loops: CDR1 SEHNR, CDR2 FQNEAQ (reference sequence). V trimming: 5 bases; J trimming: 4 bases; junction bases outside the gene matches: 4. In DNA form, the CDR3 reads TGTGCCAGCAGCCACTACAGGGGAGAGACCCAGTACTTC. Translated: CASSHYRGETQYF. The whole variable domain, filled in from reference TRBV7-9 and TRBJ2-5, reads DTGVSQNPRHKITKRGQNVTFRCDPISEHNRLYWYRQTLGQGPEFLTYFQNEAQLEKSRLLSDRFSAERPKGSFSTLEIQRTEQGDSAMYLCASSHYRGETQYFGPGTRLLVL.

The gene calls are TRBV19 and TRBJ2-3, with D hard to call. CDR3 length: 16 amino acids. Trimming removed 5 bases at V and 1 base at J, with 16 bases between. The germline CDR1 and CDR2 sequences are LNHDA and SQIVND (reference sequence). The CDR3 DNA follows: TGTGCCAGTAGTTCAAACTTCGACTCTCGCACAGATACGCAGTATTTT. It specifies CASSSNFDSRTDTQYF.

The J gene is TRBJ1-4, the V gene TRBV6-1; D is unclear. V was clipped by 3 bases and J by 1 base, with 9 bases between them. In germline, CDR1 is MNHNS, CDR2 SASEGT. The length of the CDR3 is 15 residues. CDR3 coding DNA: TGTGCCAGCAGTGAGCTCCGAGGAACTAATGAAAAACTGTTTTTT. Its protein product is CASSELRGTNEKLFF.

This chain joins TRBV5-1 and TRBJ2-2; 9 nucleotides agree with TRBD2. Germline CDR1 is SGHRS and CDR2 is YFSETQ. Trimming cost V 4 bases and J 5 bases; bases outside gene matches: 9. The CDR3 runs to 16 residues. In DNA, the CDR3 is TGCGCCAGCAGCGTTAGCGGGGGAACTGGTACCGGGGAGCTGTTTTTT. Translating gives CASSVSGGTGTGELFF.